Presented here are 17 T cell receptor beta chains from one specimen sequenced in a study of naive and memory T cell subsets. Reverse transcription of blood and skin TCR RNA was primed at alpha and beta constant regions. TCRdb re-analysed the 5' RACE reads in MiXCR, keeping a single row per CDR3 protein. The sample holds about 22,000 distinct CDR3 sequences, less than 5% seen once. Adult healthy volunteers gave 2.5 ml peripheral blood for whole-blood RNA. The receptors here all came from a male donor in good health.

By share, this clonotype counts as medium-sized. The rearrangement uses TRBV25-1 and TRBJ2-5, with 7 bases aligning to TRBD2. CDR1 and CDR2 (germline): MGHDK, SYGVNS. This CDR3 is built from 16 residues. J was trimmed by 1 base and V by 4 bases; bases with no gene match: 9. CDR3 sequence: CASSVGGSGGQETQYF. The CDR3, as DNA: TGTGCCAGCAGTGTGGGGGGATCGGGGGGCCAAGAGACCCAGTACTTC. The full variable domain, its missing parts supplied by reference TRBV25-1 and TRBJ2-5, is EADIYQTPRYLVIGTGKKITLECSQTMGHDKMYWYQQDPGMELHLIHYSYGVNSTEKGDLSSESTVSRIRTEHFPLTLESARPSHTSQYLCASSVGGSGGQETQYFGPGTRLLVL.

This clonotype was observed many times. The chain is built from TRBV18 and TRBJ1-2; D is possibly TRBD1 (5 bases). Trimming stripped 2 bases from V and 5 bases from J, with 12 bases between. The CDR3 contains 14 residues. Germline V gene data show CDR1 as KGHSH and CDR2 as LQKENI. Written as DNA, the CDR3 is TGTGCCAGCTCACCAGGGGACGGAACATATGGCTACACCTTC. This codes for CASSPGDGTYGYTF. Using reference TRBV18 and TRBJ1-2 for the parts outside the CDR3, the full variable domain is NAGVMQNPRHLVRRRGQEARLRCSPMKGHSHVYWYRQLPEEGLKFMVYLQKENIIDESGMPKERFSAEFPKEGPSILRIQQVVRGDSAAYFCASSPGDGTYGYTFGSGTRLTVV.

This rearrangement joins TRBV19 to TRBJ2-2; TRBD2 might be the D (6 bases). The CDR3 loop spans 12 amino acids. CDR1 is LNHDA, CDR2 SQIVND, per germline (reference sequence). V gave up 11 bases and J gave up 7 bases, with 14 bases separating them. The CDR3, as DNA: TGTGCCGGTTCGGGGGTCGGCGGGGAGCTGTTTTTT. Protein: CAGSGVGGELFF.

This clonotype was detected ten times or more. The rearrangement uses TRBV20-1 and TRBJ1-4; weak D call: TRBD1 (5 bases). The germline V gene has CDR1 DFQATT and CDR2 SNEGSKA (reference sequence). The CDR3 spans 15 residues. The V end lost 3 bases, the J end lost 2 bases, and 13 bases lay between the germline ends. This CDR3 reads CSASLMTVTNEKLFF. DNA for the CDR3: TGCAGTGCTAGCCTCATGACAGTGACTAATGAAAAACTGTTTTTT.

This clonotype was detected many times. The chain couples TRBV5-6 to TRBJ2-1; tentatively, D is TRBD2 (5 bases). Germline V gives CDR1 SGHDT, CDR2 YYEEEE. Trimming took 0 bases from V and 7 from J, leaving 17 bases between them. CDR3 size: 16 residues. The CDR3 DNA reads TGTGCCAGCAGCTTGGTTGGTCTTGGGCCGGGGAATGAGCAGTTCTTC. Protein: CASSLVGLGPGNEQFF. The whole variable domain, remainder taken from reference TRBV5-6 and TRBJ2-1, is DAGVTQSPTHLIKTRGQQVTLRCSPKSGHDTVSWYQQALGQGPQFIFQYYEEEERQRGNFPDRFSGHQFPNYSSELNVNALLLGDSALYLCASSLVGLGPGNEQFFGPGTRLTVL.

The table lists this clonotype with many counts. The CDR3 reads CASRKQGVNNQPQHF. The CDR3 nucleotides read TGTGCCAGCAGGAAACAGGGAGTTAACAATCAGCCCCAGCATTTT. The rearrangement links TRBV27 to TRBJ1-5; possible D gene TRBD1, 6 bases. Trimming removed 6 bases at V and 3 bases at J, with 15 bases between. The CDR3 is made up of 15 amino acids. CDR1 is MNHEY and CDR2 is SMNVEV in the germline V gene (reference sequence).

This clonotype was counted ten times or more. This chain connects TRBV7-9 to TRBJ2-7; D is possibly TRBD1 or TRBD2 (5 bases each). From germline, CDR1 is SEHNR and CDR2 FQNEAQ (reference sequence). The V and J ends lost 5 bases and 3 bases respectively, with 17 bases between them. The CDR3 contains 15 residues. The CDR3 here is CASSGRDLSFYEQYF. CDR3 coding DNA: TGTGCCAGCAGCGGACGGGACCTCTCCTTCTACGAGCAGTACTTC.

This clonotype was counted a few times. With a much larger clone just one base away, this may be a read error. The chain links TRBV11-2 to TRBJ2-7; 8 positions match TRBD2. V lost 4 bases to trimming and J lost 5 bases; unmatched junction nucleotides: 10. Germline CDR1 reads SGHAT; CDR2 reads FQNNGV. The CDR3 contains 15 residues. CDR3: CASSSTGGPCDEQYF. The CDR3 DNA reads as TGTGCCAGCAGCTCCACGGGGGGGCCATGTGACGAGCAGTACTTC.

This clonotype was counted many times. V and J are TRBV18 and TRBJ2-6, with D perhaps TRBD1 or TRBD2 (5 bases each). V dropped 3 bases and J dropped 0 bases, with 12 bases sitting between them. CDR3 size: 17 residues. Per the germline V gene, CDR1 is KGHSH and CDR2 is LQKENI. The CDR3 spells CASSPVDGTSGANVLTF. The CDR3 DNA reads TGTGCCAGCTCACCGGTGGACGGGACCTCTGGGGCCAACGTCCTGACTTTC.

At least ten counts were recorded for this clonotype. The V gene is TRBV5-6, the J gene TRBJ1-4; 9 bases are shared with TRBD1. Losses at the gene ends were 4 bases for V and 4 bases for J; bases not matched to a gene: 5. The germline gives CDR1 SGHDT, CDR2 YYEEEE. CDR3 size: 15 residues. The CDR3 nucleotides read TGTGCCAGCAGCACCCTGGGACAGGGTAATGAAAAACTGTTTTTT. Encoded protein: CASSTLGQGNEKLFF. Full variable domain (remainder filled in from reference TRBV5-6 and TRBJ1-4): DAGVTQSPTHLIKTRGQQVTLRCSPKSGHDTVSWYQQALGQGPQFIFQYYEEEERQRGNFPDRFSGHQFPNYSSELNVNALLLGDSALYLCASSTLGQGNEKLFFGSGTQLSVL.

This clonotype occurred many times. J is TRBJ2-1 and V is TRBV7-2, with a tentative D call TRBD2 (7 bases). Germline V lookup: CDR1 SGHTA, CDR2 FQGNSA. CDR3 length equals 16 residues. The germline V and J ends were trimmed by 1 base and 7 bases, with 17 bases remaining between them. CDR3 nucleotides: TGTGCCAGCAGCTTAGGGGGGGGCCGACTAAAAAATGAGCAGTTCTTC. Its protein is CASSLGGGRLKNEQFF.

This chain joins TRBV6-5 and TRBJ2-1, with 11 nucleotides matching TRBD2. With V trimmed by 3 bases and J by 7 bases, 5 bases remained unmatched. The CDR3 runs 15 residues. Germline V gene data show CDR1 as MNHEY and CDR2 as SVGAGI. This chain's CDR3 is CASSYGTSGYNEQFF. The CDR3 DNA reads TGTGCCAGCAGTTATGGGACTAGCGGTTATAATGAGCAGTTCTTC.

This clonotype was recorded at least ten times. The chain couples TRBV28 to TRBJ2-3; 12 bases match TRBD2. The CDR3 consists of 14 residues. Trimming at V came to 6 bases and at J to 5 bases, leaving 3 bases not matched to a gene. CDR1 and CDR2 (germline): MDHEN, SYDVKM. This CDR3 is CASRTLAGGDTQYF. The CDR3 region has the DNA TGTGCCAGCAGAACACTAGCGGGGGGAGATACGCAGTATTTT.

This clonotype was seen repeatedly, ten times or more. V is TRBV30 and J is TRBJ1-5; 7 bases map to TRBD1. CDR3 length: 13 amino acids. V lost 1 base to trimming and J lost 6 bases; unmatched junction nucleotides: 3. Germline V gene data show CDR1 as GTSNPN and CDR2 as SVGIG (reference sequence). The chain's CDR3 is CAWSEAGGQPQHF. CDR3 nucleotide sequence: TGTGCCTGGAGTGAGGCAGGGGGTCAGCCCCAGCATTTT.

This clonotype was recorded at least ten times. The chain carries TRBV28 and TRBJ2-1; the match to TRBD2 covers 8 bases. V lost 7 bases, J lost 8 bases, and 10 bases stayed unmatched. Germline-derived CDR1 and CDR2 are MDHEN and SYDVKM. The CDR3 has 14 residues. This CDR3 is CASIPSGRTYEQFF. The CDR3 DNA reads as TGTGCCAGCATACCCAGCGGGAGAACGTATGAGCAGTTCTTC. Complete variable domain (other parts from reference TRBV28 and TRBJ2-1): DVKVTQSSRYLVKRTGEKVFLECVQDMDHENMFWYRQDPGLGLRLIYFSYDVKMKEKGDIPEGYSVSREKKERFSLILESASTNQTSMYLCASIPSGRTYEQFFGPGTRLTVL.

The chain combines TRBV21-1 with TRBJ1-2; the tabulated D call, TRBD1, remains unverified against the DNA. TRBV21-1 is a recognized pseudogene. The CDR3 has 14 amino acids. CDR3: CASDSETGAYGYTF. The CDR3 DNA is TGTGCCAGCGACTCCGAAACAGGAGCATATGGCTACACCTTC.

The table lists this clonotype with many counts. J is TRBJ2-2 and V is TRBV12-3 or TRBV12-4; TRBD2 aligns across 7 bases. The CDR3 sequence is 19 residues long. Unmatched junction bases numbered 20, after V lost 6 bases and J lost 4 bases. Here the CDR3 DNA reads TGTGCCAGCAGCACCAGACTAGCCTCGAAAAGCCCCTCCACCGGGGAGCTGTTTTTT. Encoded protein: CASSTRLASKSPSTGELFF.